This paragraph reports one T cell receptor beta chain. Its antigen is currently unknown. Data came from immunoSEQ multiplex PCR; TCRdb stores just in-frame clones and leaves some out. The repertoire holds about 85,000 clones, with around 88% as singletons. Chemo-refractory metastatic non-small-cell lung cancer patients underwent focal radiation alongside CTLA-4 blockade with ipilimumab. This entry is derived from a study of radiotherapy plus CTLA-4 blockade in lung cancer. About the research overall: An objective response was seen in 18% of patients, and disease control in around 33%.

Germline V gives CDR1 LGHNA, CDR2 YNFKEQ. Trimming stripped 1 base from V and 8 bases from J, with 6 bases between. The CDR3 is made up of 13 amino acids. The study, taken as a whole, reports: Tumor-origin TCR clones grew in blood after radiotherapy plus ipilimumab. Among reported predictors of response, early blood T cell clone dynamics with interferon-beta performed best.

This specimen consisted of peripheral blood, obtained from a patient treated with radiotherapy plus ipilimumab. The receptor was isolated from a human donor with non-small cell lung cancer who had a partial response to radiotherapy plus ipilimumab. The rearrangement uses TRBV4-2 and TRBJ1-6; D is unresolved. CDR3 coding DNA: TGTGCCAGCAGCCAAGTGGGAGATTCACCCCTCCACTTT. Amino acids: CASSQVGDSPLHF.